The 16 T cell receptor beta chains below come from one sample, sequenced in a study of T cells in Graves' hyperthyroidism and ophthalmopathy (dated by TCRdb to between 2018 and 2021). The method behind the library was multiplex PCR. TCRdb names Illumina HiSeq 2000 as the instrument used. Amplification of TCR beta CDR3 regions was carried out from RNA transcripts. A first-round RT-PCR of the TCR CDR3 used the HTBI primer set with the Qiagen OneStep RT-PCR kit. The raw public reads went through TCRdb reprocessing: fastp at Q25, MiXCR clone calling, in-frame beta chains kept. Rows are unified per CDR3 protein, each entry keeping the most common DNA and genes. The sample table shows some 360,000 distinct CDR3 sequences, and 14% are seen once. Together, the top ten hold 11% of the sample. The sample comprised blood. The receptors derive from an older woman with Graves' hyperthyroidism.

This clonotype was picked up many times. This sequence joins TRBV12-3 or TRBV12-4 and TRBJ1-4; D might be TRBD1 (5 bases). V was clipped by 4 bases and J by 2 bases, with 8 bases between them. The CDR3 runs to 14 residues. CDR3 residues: CASSYGTTNEKLFF. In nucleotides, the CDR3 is TGTGCCAGCAGTTACGGGACTACTAATGAAAAACTGTTTTTT.

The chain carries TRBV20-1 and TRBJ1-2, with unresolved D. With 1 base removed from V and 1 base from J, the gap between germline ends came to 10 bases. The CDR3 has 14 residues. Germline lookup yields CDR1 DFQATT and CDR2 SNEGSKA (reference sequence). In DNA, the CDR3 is TGCAGTGCTAGAGCTGGAGGGTTTAACTATGGCTACACCTTC. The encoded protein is CSARAGGFNYGYTF.

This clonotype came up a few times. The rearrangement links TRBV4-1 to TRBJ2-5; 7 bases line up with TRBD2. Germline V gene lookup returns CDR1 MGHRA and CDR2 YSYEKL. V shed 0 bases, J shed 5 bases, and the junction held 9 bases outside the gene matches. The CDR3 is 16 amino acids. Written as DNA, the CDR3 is TGCGCCAGCAGCCAAGATTCTTCAAGGCGGGGGGAGACCCAGTACTTC. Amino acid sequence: CASSQDSSRRGETQYF.

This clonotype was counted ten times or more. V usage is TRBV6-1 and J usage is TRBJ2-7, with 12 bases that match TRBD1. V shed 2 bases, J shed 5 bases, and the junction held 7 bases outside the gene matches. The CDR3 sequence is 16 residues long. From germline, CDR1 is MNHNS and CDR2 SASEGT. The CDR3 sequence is CASSEPGTGGLDEQYF. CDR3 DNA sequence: TGTGCCAGCAGTGAACCTGGGACAGGGGGCTTAGACGAGCAGTACTTC.

CDR3: CAWSRWGTGLSSPLHF. In nucleotides, the CDR3 is TGTGCCTGGAGTAGATGGGGGACAGGTCTGAGTTCACCCCTCCACTTT. The chain joins TRBV30 to TRBJ1-6; TRBD1 matches 8 bases. Germline-derived CDR1 and CDR2 are GTSNPN and SVGIG (reference sequence). V shed 2 bases and J 9 bases; nucleotides not matched to a gene: 12. The CDR3 sequence is 16 residues long.

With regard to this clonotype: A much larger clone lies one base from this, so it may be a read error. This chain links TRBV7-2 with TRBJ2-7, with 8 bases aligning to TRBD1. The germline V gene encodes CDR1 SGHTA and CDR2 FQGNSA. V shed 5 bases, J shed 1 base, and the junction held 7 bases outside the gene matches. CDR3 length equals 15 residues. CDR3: CASSEARDRSYEQYF. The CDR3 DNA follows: TGTGCCAGCAGCGAAGCCCGGGACAGGTCCTACGAGCAGTACTTC.

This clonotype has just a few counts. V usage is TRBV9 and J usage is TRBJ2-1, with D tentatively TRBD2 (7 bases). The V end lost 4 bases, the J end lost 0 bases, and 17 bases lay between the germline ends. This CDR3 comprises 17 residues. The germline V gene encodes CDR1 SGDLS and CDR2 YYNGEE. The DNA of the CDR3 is TGTGCCAGCAGCTCCCGGGGGGCGGGGAGCTCCTACAATGAGCAGTTCTTC. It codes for CASSSRGAGSSYNEQFF.

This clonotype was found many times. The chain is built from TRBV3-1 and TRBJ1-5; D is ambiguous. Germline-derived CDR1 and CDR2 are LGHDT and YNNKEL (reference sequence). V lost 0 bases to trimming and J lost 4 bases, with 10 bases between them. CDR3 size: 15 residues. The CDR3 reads CASSQDAQPNQPQHF. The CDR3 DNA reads TGTGCCAGCAGCCAAGACGCACAGCCTAATCAGCCCCAGCATTTT.

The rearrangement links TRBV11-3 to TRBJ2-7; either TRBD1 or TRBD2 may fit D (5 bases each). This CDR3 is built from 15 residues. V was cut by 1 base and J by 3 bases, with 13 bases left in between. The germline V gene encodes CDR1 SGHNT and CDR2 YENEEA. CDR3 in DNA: TGTGCCAGCAGCTTAGCCGACAGCGGCCGCTACGAGCAGTACTTC. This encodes CASSLADSGRYEQYF.

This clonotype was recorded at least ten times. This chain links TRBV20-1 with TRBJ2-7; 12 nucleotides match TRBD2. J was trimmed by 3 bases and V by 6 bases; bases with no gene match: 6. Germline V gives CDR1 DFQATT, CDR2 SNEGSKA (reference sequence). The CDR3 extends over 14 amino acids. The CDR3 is CSAKPGLAGYEQYF. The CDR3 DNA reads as TGCAGTGCAAAACCGGGACTAGCGGGCTACGAGCAGTACTTC.

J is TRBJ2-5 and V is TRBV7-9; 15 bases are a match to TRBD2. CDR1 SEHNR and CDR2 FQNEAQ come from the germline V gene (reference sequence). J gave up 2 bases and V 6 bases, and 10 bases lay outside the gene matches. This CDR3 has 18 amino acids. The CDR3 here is CASRPGLAGGGAQETQYF. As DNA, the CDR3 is TGTGCCAGCAGGCCGGGACTAGCGGGAGGAGGGGCTCAAGAGACCCAGTACTTC.

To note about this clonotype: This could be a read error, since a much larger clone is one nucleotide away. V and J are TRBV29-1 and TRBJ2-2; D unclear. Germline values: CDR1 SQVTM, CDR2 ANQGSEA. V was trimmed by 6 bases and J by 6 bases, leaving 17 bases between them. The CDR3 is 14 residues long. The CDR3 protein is CSVRIGYFSGELFF. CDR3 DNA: TGCAGCGTCCGGATAGGGTACTTCTCCGGGGAGCTGTTTTTT.

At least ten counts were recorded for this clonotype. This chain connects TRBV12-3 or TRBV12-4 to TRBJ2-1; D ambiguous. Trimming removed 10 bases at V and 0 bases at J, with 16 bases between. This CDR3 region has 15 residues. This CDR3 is CATEDPRSSYNEQFF. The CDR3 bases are TGTGCCACCGAGGACCCCAGGTCCTCCTACAATGAGCAGTTCTTC.

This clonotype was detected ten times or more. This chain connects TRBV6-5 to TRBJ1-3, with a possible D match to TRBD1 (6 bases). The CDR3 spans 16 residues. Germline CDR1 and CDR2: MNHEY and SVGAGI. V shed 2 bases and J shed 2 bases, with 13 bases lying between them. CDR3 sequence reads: CASSYGARGPGNTIYF. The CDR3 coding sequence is TGTGCCAGCAGTTACGGCGCTCGGGGGCCTGGAAACACCATATATTTT.

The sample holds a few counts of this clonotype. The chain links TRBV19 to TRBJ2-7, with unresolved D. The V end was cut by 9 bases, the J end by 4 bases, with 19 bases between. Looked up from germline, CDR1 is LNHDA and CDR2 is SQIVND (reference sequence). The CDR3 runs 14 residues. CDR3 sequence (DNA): TGTGCCAGCAACCCCGGCGCTAGTTGGTACGAGCAGTACTTC. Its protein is CASNPGASWYEQYF.

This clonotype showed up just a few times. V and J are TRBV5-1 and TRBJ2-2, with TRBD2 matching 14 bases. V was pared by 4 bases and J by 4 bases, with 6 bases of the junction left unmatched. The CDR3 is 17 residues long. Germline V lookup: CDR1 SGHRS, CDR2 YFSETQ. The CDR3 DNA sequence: TGCGCCAGCAGCCGCACGGGACTAGCGGGAGTCACCGGGGAGCTGTTTTTT. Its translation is CASSRTGLAGVTGELFF.